These 4 T cell receptor beta chains were all obtained from the same sample, sequenced in a study of blood T cells in healthy people across ages. A J-beta primer mix and a sample-barcoded 5' primer were used in a second PCR of about 6 to 12 cycles. Each CDR3 protein is one row after TCRdb ran MiXCR on the 5' RACE reads. The data hold about 1.7 million distinct CDR3 sequences, with over 25% observed a single time. The source material was blood. These receptors were taken from a woman aged 25 to 39 in good health.

About this clonotype: The junction and the germline gene differ at one end; a read error may be behind it. V usage is TRBV28 and J usage is TRBJ2-5; tentatively, D is TRBD2 (6 bases). Germline CDR1 and CDR2: MDHEN and SYDVKM. The CDR3 is 16 amino acids. As DNA, the CDR3 is TGTGCCAGCAGTCCCCTATCGGGGGTCCCCCAACAGACCCAGTACTTC. Its translation: CASSPLSGVPQQTQYF.

The J gene is TRBJ2-1, the V gene TRBV7-2, with D hard to call. The CDR3 runs to 13 residues. Trimming left V 4 bases short and J 10 bases short, with 14 bases between. Germline CDR1 SGHTA, CDR2 FQGNSA. The CDR3 DNA reads TGTGCCAGCAGCTCCCCAGACGGCTACGAGCAGTTCTTC. Protein: CASSSPDGYEQFF.

For this clonotype: Relative to the germline gene, one junction end is altered; a read error may explain this. J is TRBJ1-6 and V is TRBV10-3; D is undetermined. CDR1 is ENHRY and CDR2 is SYGVKD in the germline V gene. The CDR3 contains 13 residues. The CDR3 region has the DNA TGTGCCATCAGGGCGAACAGTGAGTCACTCCTCCACTTT. Translated: CAIRANSESLLHF.

Only a few counts were recorded for this clonotype. This rearrangement joins TRBV27 to TRBJ2-1; D is perhaps TRBD2 (6 bases). The germline V gene has CDR1 MNHEY and CDR2 SMNVEV (reference sequence). Trimming stripped 7 bases from V and 4 bases from J, with 26 bases between. This CDR3 spans 18 amino acids. Here the CDR3 reads CASKNKPRGKYEYNEQFF. For the CDR3, the DNA is TGTGCCAGCAAGAATAAGCCCCGGGGGAAGTATGAATACAATGAGCAGTTCTTC.